One TCR beta chain is described in this entry. Its target is not known. The sample originates from a study of cytotoxic CD8 clonotypes in ibrutinib-treated CLL. Overall study context: Samples yielded averages of approximately 260,000 productive templates and about 89,000 productive rearrangements. Study-wide results and caveats: Researchers report that baseline clonality outpaced age-matched healthy donors and tracked circulating CD8+ T-cell counts. Whereas clonality rose at ibrutinib response, it declined toward baseline at progression. The clonality rise at ibrutinib response reflected private clonotype expansion.

Libraries were prepared by immunoSEQ multiplex PCR; TCRdb keeps only in-frame clonotypes and omits some of them. The data contain tens of thousands of clones, about three quarters of them singletons. This CDR3 contains 15 residues. Germline CDR1 reads SGHTA; CDR2 reads FQGNSA. V was shortened by 1 base and J by 3 bases, with 10 bases between the two germline ends. Sequencing used PBMCs, obtained before ibrutinib treatment. The chain links TRBV7-2 to TRBJ1-5, with D possibly being TRBD1 (6 bases). The receptor comes from a human donor with chronic lymphocytic leukemia. CDR3 residues: CASSLGHRANQPQHF. Here the CDR3 DNA reads TGTGCCAGCAGCTTAGGTCACAGGGCCAATCAGCCCCAGCATTTT.